Each of the 16 T cell receptor beta chains below was sequenced from the same sample in a study of vaccination and CD4 T cells after COVID-19. Oncomine TCR Beta short-read sequencing was applied to DNA from cultured CD4+ T cells. TCRdb reanalysed the PCR reads using MiXCR and keeps one entry per CDR3 protein. The sample consists of about 14,000 distinct CDR3 sequences, 50% to 60% of them appearing once. The treatment was: roughly 11-day PBMC culture with coronavirus spike peptide pools or control peptides (ViraFEST assay). These receptors are not linked to any known antigen. Sequencing input: CD4+ T cells from blood, cultured in vitro. The receptors come from a human donor who had recovered from COVID-19.

The count of this clonotype is one. The chain joins TRBV19 to TRBJ1-1; 8 nucleotides agree with TRBD1. This CDR3 is 14 amino acids long. Per germline, CDR1 LNHDA and CDR2 SQIVND (reference sequence). Trimming cost V 3 bases and J 5 bases; bases outside gene matches: 5. CDR3 protein: CASSITGGATEAFF. The CDR3 bases are TGTGCCAGTAGTATCACAGGGGGAGCGACTGAAGCTTTCTTT. The full variable domain, its missing parts supplied by reference TRBV19 and TRBJ1-1, is DGGITQSPKYLFRKEGQNVTLSCEQNLNHDAMYWYRQDPGQGLRLIYYSQIVNDFQKGDIAEGYSVSREKKESFPLTVTSAQKNPTAFYLCASSITGGATEAFFGQGTRLTVV.

The V gene is TRBV6-2 or TRBV6-3, the J gene TRBJ2-5; 11 positions agree with TRBD2. The V gene end was trimmed by 5 bases and the J gene end by 9 bases; junction bases not matched to a gene: 8. The CDR3 runs to 14 residues. In germline, CDR1 is MNHEY, CDR2 SVGEGT. CDR3 DNA sequence: TGTGCCAGCAGTAATCTAGCGGGGGGAGGAGCCCAGTACTTC. Amino acid sequence: CASSNLAGGGAQYF.

The CDR3 bases are TGTGCCACCAGCAGAAGAGACAGGGGTTCACCCCTCCACTTT. Translation: CATSRRDRGSPLHF. The chain uses TRBV15 and TRBJ1-6; 8 nucleotides agree with TRBD1. This CDR3 region has 14 residues. CDR1 and CDR2 (germline): LNHNV, YYDKDF (reference sequence). V lost 2 bases, J lost 9 bases, and 3 bases stayed unmatched.

The J gene is TRBJ2-1, the V gene TRBV20-1; 8 bases map to TRBD2. The CDR3 is made up of 17 amino acids. The germline CDR1 and CDR2 sequences are DFQATT and SNEGSKA (reference sequence). V was clipped by 3 bases and J by 1 base; unmatched bases: 11. The CDR3 loop is CSARRRAGGGSYNEQFF. The CDR3 DNA is TGCAGTGCTAGGAGAAGGGCGGGAGGAGGGTCCTACAATGAGCAGTTCTTC.

This clonotype is judged hyperexpanded. This sequence joins TRBV2 and TRBJ1-2; TRBD1 is a possible D gene (6 bases). This CDR3 comprises 12 residues. V dropped 6 bases and J dropped 6 bases, with 11 bases sitting between them. Germline CDR1 and CDR2: SNHLY and FYNNEI. CDR3 protein: CASRSQGHGYTF. The CDR3 DNA reads as TGTGCCAGCAGATCTCAGGGGCATGGCTACACCTTC.

V is TRBV28 and J is TRBJ1-5, with D possibly being TRBD1 (5 bases). The V gene's germline CDR1 is MDHEN and CDR2 SYDVKM. V lost 7 bases, J lost 1 base, and 14 bases lay in between. CDR3 length: 15 residues. The CDR3 DNA follows: TGTGCCAGCAACCAGGGTGGGCAGAGCAATCAGCCCCAGCATTTT. This encodes CASNQGGQSNQPQHF.

This clonotype was recorded a few times. The DNA of the CDR3 is TGTGCCATCAAGGGCGGGACAGGGTTGTACGAGCAGTACTTC. It yields the protein CAIKGGTGLYEQYF. This sequence joins TRBV10-3 and TRBJ2-7, with 9 bases lining up with TRBD1. V shed 7 bases, J shed 4 bases, and the junction held 8 bases outside the gene matches. The CDR3 has 14 amino acids. Per germline, CDR1 ENHRY and CDR2 SYGVKD.

The chain recombines TRBV20-1 with TRBJ2-1; tentatively, D is TRBD2 (5 bases). V was cut by 4 bases and J by 4 bases, with 20 bases left in between. The germline V gene encodes CDR1 DFQATT and CDR2 SNEGSKA (reference sequence). The CDR3 spans 16 residues. CDR3 region: CSAKRTGSVRYNEQFF. CDR3 DNA: TGCAGTGCTAAGAGGACTGGGAGTGTGAGGTACAATGAGCAGTTCTTC.

The J gene is TRBJ2-5, the V gene TRBV24-1; 9 bases map to TRBD1. The V segment lost 3 bases and the J segment 4 bases; nucleotides outside the gene matches: 8. Germline CDR1 KGHDR, CDR2 SFDVKD. The CDR3 spans 16 residues. CDR3 region: CATSDLRGQGVETQYF. As DNA, the CDR3 is TGTGCCACCAGTGATCTACGGGGACAGGGAGTAGAGACCCAGTACTTC.

The chain uses TRBV29-1 and TRBJ2-3; a weak D match, TRBD1 (6 bases). CDR1 is SQVTM and CDR2 is ANQGSEA in the germline V gene. The CDR3 has 15 residues. Trimming removed 7 bases at V and 0 bases at J, with 17 bases between. CDR3 DNA sequence: TGCAGCGGGGACAATACAGGCGCCAGCACAGATACGCAGTATTTT. This gives the protein CSGDNTGASTDTQYF.

The chain has TRBV20-1 and TRBJ2-7; no clear D. The V gene's germline CDR1 is DFQATT and CDR2 SNEGSKA (reference sequence). Trimming took off 1 base at V and 3 bases at J, with 10 bases between the two ends. CDR3 size: 13 residues. The CDR3 loop reads CSARVSQSYEQYF. CDR3 nucleotide sequence: TGCAGTGCTAGAGTTAGCCAGAGCTACGAGCAGTACTTC.

The chain has TRBV20-1 and TRBJ2-7; weak D call: TRBD2 (5 bases). V was cut by 6 bases and J by 0 bases, with 15 bases left in between. The CDR3 extends over 14 amino acids. Germline V gene data show CDR1 as DFQATT and CDR2 as SNEGSKA (reference sequence). CDR3: CSAIPGGPSYEQYF. Here the CDR3 DNA reads TGCAGTGCGATCCCTGGAGGCCCCTCCTACGAGCAGTACTTC.

V usage is TRBV15 and J usage is TRBJ2-5; 7 bases align to TRBD2. Germline V CDR1 and CDR2: LNHNV, YYDKDF (reference sequence). V lost 5 bases to trimming and J lost 5 bases; unmatched junction nucleotides: 5. The CDR3 is made up of 13 amino acids. CDR3 sequence reads: CATSDVGGETQYF. The CDR3 bases are TGTGCCACCAGCGACGTGGGGGGGGAGACCCAGTACTTC.

This clonotype appeared a few times. This chain uses TRBV11-2 with TRBJ2-5; no reliable D call. Trimming shortened V by 2 bases and J by 2 bases, and 6 bases separated the two germline ends. The CDR3 runs 13 residues. Germline-derived CDR1 and CDR2 are SGHAT and FQNNGV. The CDR3 coding sequence is TGTGCCAGCAGCTTACGGCTACAAGAGACCCAGTACTTC. Its translation is CASSLRLQETQYF.

The rearrangement joins TRBV27 to TRBJ1-5; 8 bases line up with TRBD1. Unmatched junction bases numbered 6, after V lost 5 bases and J lost 3 bases. CDR1 and CDR2 (germline): MNHEY, SMNVEV (reference sequence). CDR3 length: 15 amino acids. The CDR3 reads CASSPQGAINQPQHF. CDR3 DNA sequence: TGTGCCAGCAGTCCCCAGGGGGCGATCAATCAGCCCCAGCATTTT.

This chain uses TRBV19 with TRBJ2-3; D might be TRBD1 (5 bases). CDR1 is LNHDA, CDR2 SQIVND, per germline (reference sequence). V dropped 3 bases and J dropped 1 base, with 11 bases sitting between them. This CDR3 spans 15 amino acids. The CDR3 loop reads CASSIAGFGTDTQYF. CDR3 nucleotides: TGTGCCAGTAGTATCGCAGGGTTCGGCACAGATACGCAGTATTTT.